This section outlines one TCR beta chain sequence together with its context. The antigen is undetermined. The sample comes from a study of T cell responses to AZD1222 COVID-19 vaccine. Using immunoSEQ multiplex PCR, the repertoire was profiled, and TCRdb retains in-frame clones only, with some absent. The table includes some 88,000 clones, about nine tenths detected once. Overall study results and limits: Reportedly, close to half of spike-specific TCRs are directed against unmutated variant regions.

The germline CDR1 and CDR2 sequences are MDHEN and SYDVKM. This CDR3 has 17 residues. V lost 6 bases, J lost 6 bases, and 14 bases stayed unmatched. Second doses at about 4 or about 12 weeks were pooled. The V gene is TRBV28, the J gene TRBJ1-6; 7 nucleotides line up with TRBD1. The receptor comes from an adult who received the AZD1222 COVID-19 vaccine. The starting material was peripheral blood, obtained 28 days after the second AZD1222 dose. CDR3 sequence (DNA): TGTGCCAGCAGATCCTCTGACCCCGGGACAGCTAATTCACCCCTCCACTTT. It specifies CASRSSDPGTANSPLHF.